This TCR beta chain was captured in a study of T cells after yellow fever vaccination. General observations from the study: Post-booster reappearance was seen for most primary-vaccination clones (just under 97% CD4, roughly 86% CD8). The secondary response was weaker but peaked faster, day 5 versus 15.

5'RACE template switching added a universal primer site and UMIs to TCR cDNA. TCRdb re-called the 5' RACE reads with MiXCR, one entry per CDR3 protein. This sample has some 200,000 distinct CDR3 sequences, with under 3.5% found just once. Points on this clonotype: The antigen remains undetermined.

The germline V and J ends were trimmed by 5 bases and 5 bases, with 15 bases remaining between them. Looked up from germline, CDR1 is SEHNR and CDR2 is FQNEAQ (reference sequence). The CDR3 covers 14 residues. The sequencing here drew on CD4+ T cells sorted from PBMCs, taken 10 days after the yellow fever booster vaccination. This clonotype was obtained from a man aged 18 to 30 who received the YFV17D yellow fever vaccine. The genes are TRBV7-9 and TRBJ1-1, with unresolved D. CDR3 bases: TGTGCCAGCAGCCGCGGTCGGACGGGAACTGAAGCTTTCTTT. It codes for CASSRGRTGTEAFF.